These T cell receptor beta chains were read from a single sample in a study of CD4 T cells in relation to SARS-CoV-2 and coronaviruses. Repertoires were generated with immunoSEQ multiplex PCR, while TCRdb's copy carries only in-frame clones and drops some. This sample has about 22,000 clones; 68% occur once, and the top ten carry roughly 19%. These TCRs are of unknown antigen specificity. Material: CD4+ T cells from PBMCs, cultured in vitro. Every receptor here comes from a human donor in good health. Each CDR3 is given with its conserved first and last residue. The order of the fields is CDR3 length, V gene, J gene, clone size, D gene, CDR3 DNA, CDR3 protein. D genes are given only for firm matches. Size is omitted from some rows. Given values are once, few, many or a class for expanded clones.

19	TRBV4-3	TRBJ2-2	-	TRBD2	TGCGCCAGCAGCCAAAGTTTTACATTGCCAGCGGGAGATACCGGGGAGCTGTTTTTT	CASSQSFTLPAGDTGELFF
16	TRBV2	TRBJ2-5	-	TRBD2	TGTGCCAGCAGCCGGCCTAGCGGGGGGAGGGAAGAGACCCAGTACTTC	CASSRPSGGREETQYF
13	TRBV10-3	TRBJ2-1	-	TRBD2	TGTGCCATCAGAGGCGGGAGCAGCAATGAGCAGTTCTTC	CAIRGGSSNEQFF
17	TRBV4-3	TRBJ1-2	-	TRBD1	TGCGCCAGCAGCCAAGCCCACAGCCGGGACAGTGATTATGGCTACACCTTC	CASSQAHSRDSDYGYTF
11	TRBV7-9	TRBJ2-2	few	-	TGTGCCAGCAGCTGGCGCCCAGGGCTGTTTTTT	CASSWRPGLFF
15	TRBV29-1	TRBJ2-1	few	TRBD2	TGCAGCGTTGAGGCTGACTCGGGGGGACTCGGTGAGCAGTTCTTC	CSVEADSGGLGEQFF
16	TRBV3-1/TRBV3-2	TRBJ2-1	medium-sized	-	TGTGCCAGCAGCTTCTTGGGGGCGGGGGAAACTAATGAGCAGTTCTTC	CASSFLGAGETNEQFF
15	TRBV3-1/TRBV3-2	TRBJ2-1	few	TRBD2	TGTGCCAGCAGCCTATCTAGCGGGGTGTACAATGAGCAGTTCTTC	CASSLSSGVYNEQFF
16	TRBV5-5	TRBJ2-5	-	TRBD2	TGTGCCAGCAGCTTGGAACTAGCGGGAGCAAGAGAGACCCAGTACTTC	CASSLELAGARETQYF
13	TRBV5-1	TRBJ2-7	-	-	TGCGCCAGCAGCTCCACTCAGTCCTACGAGCAGTACTTC	CASSSTQSYEQYF
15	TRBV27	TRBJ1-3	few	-	TGTGCCAGCAGTCCAAGCCGAGGGTCTGGAAACACCATATATTTT	CASSPSRGSGNTIYF
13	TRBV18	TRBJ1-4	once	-	TGTGCCAGCTCCCTCCCCGGGGAACAAAAACTGTTTTTT	CASSLPGEQKLFF
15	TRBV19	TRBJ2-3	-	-	TGTGCCAGTAGTATACAGGGTCCCAGCACAGATACGCAGTATTTT	CASSIQGPSTDTQYF
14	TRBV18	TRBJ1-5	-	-	TGTGCCAGCTCACCAAGAACAGATAATCAGCCCCAGCATTTT	CASSPRTDNQPQHF
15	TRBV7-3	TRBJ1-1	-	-	TGTGCCAGCAGCTTAACGGGCGGATTGAACACTGAAGCTTTCTTT	CASSLTGGLNTEAFF
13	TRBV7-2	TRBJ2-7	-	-	TGTGCCAGCAGCTTCGGGGGCGCCGACGAGCAGTACTTC	CASSFGGADEQYF
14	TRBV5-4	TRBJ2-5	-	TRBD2	TGTGCCAGCAGCCCGGGGGGTGGGTGGGAGACCCAGTACTTC	CASSPGGGWETQYF
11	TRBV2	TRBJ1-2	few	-	TGTGCCAGCGGCAGTGACTATGGCTACACCTTC	CASGSDYGYTF
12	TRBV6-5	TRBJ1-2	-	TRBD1	TGTGCCAGCAGATCTACCGGGACAGCGAATTCCTTC	CASRSTGTANSF
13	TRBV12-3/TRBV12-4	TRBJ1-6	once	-	TGTGCCAGCAGTTTCCAATATAATTCACCCCTCCACTTT	CASSFQYNSPLHF
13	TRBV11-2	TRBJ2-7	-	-	TGTGCCAGCAGCTTAGAACGCGCCCACGAGCAGTACTTC	CASSLERAHEQYF
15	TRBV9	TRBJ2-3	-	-	TGTGCCAGCAGCGTAGTGAGCTCTGACACAGATACGCAGTATTTT	CASSVVSSDTDTQYF
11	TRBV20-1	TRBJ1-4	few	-	TGCAGTGCGGAGAGGGAAGAAAAACTGTTTTTT	CSAEREEKLFF
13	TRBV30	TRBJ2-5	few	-	TGTGCCTGGAGTGGCAGGGTGCGAGAGACCCAGTACTTC	CAWSGRVRETQYF
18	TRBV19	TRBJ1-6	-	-	TGTGCCAGTAGTATGACGGTGTTAGGGAGCTCCTATAATTCACCCCTCCACTTT	CASSMTVLGSSYNSPLHF
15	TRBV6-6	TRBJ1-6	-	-	TGTGCCAGCGTGGCACTGGAATCCTATAATTCACCCCTCCACTTT	CASVALESYNSPLHF
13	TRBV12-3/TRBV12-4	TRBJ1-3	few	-	TGTGCCAGCAGTTCGCGGGGGGGAAACACCATATATTTT	CASSSRGGNTIYF
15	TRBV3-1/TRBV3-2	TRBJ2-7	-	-	TGTGCCAGCAGCCAAGATGGGAGCGTAACCTACGAGCAGTACTTC	CASSQDGSVTYEQYF
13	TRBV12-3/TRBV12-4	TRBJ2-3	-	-	TGTGCCAGCAGTCCAACAGGGACAGATACGCAGTATTTT	CASSPTGTDTQYF
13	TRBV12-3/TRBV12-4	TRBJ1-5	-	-	TGTGCCAGCAGTTTAGGGGAGAATCAGCCCCAGCATTTT	CASSLGENQPQHF
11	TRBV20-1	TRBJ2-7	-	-	TGCAGTGCTTCGGGGAGTTACGAGCAGTACTTC	CSASGSYEQYF
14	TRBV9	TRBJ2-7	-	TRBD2	TGTGCCAGCAGCCAGAGGGACTACGTCTACGAGCAGTACTTC	CASSQRDYVYEQYF
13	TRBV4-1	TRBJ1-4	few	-	TGCGCCAGCAGCCAAGCCCGGGATGAAAAACTGTTTTTT	CASSQARDEKLFF
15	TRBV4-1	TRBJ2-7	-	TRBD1	TGCGCCAGCAGCCACACCGGGACAGGGACCTACGAGCAGTACTTC	CASSHTGTGTYEQYF
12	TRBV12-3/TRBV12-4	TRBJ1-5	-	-	TGTGCCAGCAGGAACAGGGATCAGCCCCAGCATTTT	CASRNRDQPQHF
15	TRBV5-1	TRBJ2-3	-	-	TGCGCCAGCCAAGAGGGGGGGAAGGTAGGAGATACGCAGTATTTT	CASQEGGKVGDTQYF
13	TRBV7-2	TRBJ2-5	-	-	TGTGCCAGCAGCTTACCTAGCCAAGAGACCCAGTACTTC	CASSLPSQETQYF
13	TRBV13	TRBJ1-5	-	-	TGTGCCAGCAGCCAGAAACGCACTCAGCCCCAGCATTTT	CASSQKRTQPQHF
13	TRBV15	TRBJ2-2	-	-	TGTGCCACCAGCAGAGAGAGGCCCGGGGAGCTGTTTTTT	CATSRERPGELFF
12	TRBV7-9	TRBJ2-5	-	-	TGTGCGATGGGGGCCAACCAAGAGACCCAGTACTTC	CAMGANQETQYF
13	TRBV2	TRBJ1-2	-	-	TGTGCCAGCAGAAACGACGCTAACTATGGCTACACCTTC	CASRNDANYGYTF
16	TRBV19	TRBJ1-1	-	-	TGTGCCAGTAGTATTAATTCCGGGACGGCGAACACTGAAGCTTTCTTT	CASSINSGTANTEAFF
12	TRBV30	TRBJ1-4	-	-	TGTGCCTGGAGTGTAGACGGGGAAAAACTGTTTTTT	CAWSVDGEKLFF
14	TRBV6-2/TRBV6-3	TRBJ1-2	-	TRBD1	TGTGCCAGCAGTTACTCCGGGACAGTCTATGGCTACACCTTC	CASSYSGTVYGYTF
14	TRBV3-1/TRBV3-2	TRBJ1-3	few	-	TGTGCCAGCAGCCAAGTAGGGGTCGGAAACACCATATATTTT	CASSQVGVGNTIYF
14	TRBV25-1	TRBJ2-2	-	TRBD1	TGTGCCAGCGGCCAGGACAGGGGGGACGGGGAGCTGTTTTTT	CASGQDRGDGELFF
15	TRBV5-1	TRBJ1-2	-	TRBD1	TGCGCCAGCAGCTCACCCGGGACAGGGAAGCGCGGCTACACCTTC	CASSSPGTGKRGYTF
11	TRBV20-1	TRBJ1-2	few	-	TGCAGTGCTAGAACGGAAGATGGCTACACCTTC	CSARTEDGYTF
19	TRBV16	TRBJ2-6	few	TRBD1	TGTGCCAGCAGCCCCCAAACGGGGACAGGCGTCTCTGGGGCCAACGTCCTGACTTTC	CASSPQTGTGVSGANVLTF
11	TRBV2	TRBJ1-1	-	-	TGTGCCAGCACCGTCGGTCTGAGGGCTTTCTTT	CASTVGLRAFF
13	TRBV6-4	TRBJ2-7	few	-	TGTGCCAGCAGTGAGGCGCCAGACTCCCAGCAGTACTTC	CASSEAPDSQQYF
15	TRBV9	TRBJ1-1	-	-	TGTGCCAGCAGCGTAGGGGGAGTAGGGCTGACTGAAGCTTTCTTT	CASSVGGVGLTEAFF
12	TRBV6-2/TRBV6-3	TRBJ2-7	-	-	TGTGCCAGCAGTTACCAGGGATACGAGCAGTACTTC	CASSYQGYEQYF
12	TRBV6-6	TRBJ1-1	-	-	TGTGCCAGCAGTTACTCGGGGGAAGAAGCTTTCTTT	CASSYSGEEAFF
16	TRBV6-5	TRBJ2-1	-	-	TGTGCCAGCAGTTACGGCAAGCGTTCCCCCCGTCGCGGGCAGTTCTTC	CASSYGKRSPRRGQFF